Below are 6 T cell receptor beta chains sequenced from a single sample in a study of blood T cell repertoires in COVID-19 (dated by TCRdb to 2020 to 2021). Library preparation used the immunoSEQ multiplex PCR assay. In its TCRdb copy, this immuneACCESS table keeps in-frame sequences only and misses some clones. Where compared with another copy, unresolved V genes explain less than half of these, and the others have no known cause. The sample table records roughly 73,000 clones; roughly 86% of these occur just once. In total, the top ten clones hold 3.5% to 5% of the sample. Sequencing used peripheral blood. These TCRs come from a man between 65 and 80 years old with active COVID-19.

This chain connects TRBV28 to TRBJ2-7; 7 nucleotides align to TRBD2. In germline, CDR1 is MDHEN, CDR2 SYDVKM. V gave up 6 bases and J gave up 6 bases; unmatched junction bases: 14. The CDR3 totals 15 residues. The CDR3 nucleotides read TGTGCCAGCAGCCCCCCCCCGGGACTATTCCCCGAGCAGTACTTC. Translated, it gives CASSPPPGLFPEQYF.

This clone came up a few times. The chain uses TRBV6-2 or TRBV6-3 and TRBJ1-2; no clear D gene. From germline, CDR1 is MNHEY and CDR2 SVGEGT. V shed 5 bases and J shed 3 bases, with 13 bases lying between them. The CDR3 runs 14 residues. The CDR3 loop reads CASSRTGIHYGYTF. CDR3 bases: TGTGCCAGCAGTCGCACGGGGATTCACTATGGCTACACCTTC.

The chain joins TRBV4-2 to TRBJ1-2; D is uncertain. The germline V gene encodes CDR1 LGHNA and CDR2 YNFKEQ. This CDR3 is 13 amino acids long. V was cut by 0 bases and J by 8 bases, with 10 bases left in between. CDR3: CASSQDRPGGYTF. CDR3 nucleotide sequence: TGTGCCAGCAGCCAAGATCGCCCGGGGGGCTACACCTTC.

By share, this clone ranks as medium-sized (0.01 to 0.1%). The gene calls are TRBV7-9 and TRBJ2-7; D is undetermined. This CDR3 region has 13 residues. V was pared by 5 bases and J by 6 bases, with 14 bases between. Germline CDR1 reads SEHNR; CDR2 reads FQNEAQ (reference sequence). CDR3 residues: CASSPKAVGEQYF. For the CDR3, the DNA is TGTGCCAGCAGCCCTAAGGCGGTCGGCGAGCAGTACTTC.

The chain recombines TRBV6-2 or TRBV6-3 with TRBJ2-3; D perhaps matches TRBD1 (6 bases). This CDR3 contains 15 residues. Trimming left V 6 bases short and J 4 bases short, with 17 bases between. The V gene's germline CDR1 is MNHEY and CDR2 SVGEGT. DNA of the CDR3: TGTGCCAGCAGCACCCCGGGACCAGGGGCAGATACGCAGTATTTT. Protein: CASSTPGPGADTQYF.

The chain carries TRBV2 and TRBJ2-3; 10 positions agree with TRBD2. Germline CDR1 and CDR2: SNHLY and FYNNEI. Trimming cost V 3 bases and J 4 bases; bases outside gene matches: 7. The CDR3 has 16 amino acids. The CDR3 reads CASSEGSGRSADTQYF. CDR3 DNA sequence: TGTGCCAGCAGTGAGGGTAGCGGGAGGTCCGCAGATACGCAGTATTTT.